The 25 T cell receptor beta chains below all came from one sample that was sequenced in a study of CD8+ T cells in alopecia areata. Extracted RNA was reverse transcribed, and the resulting cDNA served as sequencing template. Measured with immunoSEQ multiplex PCR; TCRdb has only the in-frame clones, and not every one. The sample has roughly 280,000 clones, roughly 63% seen once; the top ten hold about 0.88%. The treatment is: oral pan-JAK inhibitor, 5-10 mg twice daily. The material sequenced was CD4+ T cells sorted from blood, taken around week 53, from a patient treated with tofacitinib. These receptor sequences come from a human donor with alopecia areata.

The V call is TRBV9, the J call TRBJ1-1, with no clear D. This CDR3 region has 17 residues. The germline V gene encodes CDR1 SGDLS and CDR2 YYNGEE. V was cut by 0 bases and J by 3 bases, with 18 bases left in between. The CDR3 is CASSVAVMGQRDTEAFF. The CDR3 DNA is TGTGCCAGCAGCGTAGCAGTGATGGGCCAACGGGACACTGAAGCTTTCTTT.

The chain recombines TRBV7-2 with TRBJ2-1, with TRBD2 matching 13 bases. V dropped 6 bases and J dropped 9; count of bases not matched to a gene: 8. CDR1 and CDR2 from the germline V gene are SGHTA and FQGNSA. The CDR3 loop spans 15 amino acids. The CDR3 DNA reads as TGTGCCAGCAGAGCGCCGGGACTAGCGGGGTTTGAGCAGTTCTTC. Translating gives CASRAPGLAGFEQFF.

The chain joins TRBV30 to TRBJ1-2; the D gene is possibly TRBD1 (6 bases). The germline V gene encodes CDR1 GTSNPN and CDR2 SVGIG (reference sequence). V was cut by 0 bases and J by 4 bases, with 12 bases left in between. The CDR3 is 14 residues long. The CDR3 loop reads CAWSVRRGTYGYTF. The CDR3 DNA reads TGTGCCTGGAGTGTAAGGAGGGGGACCTATGGCTACACCTTC.

This clone was recorded only once. This chain joins TRBV29-1 and TRBJ1-2, with no clear D. V lost 4 bases, J lost 3 bases, and 12 bases lay in between. Germline CDR1 and CDR2: SQVTM and ANQGSEA. The CDR3 has 13 residues. CDR3 protein: CSVAERGDYGYTF. The CDR3 DNA sequence: TGCAGCGTTGCCGAGCGGGGTGACTATGGCTACACCTTC.

The rearrangement uses TRBV29-1 and TRBJ1-2; TRBD1 is a possible D gene (5 bases). CDR1 and CDR2 from the germline V gene are SQVTM and ANQGSEA. The CDR3 sequence is 16 residues long. The V and J ends lost 6 bases and 6 bases respectively, with 26 bases between them. CDR3 nucleotides: TGCAGCGTCCAGGGAACTGCTAGGAACGGGGGACATGGCTACACCTTC. Its protein product is CSVQGTARNGGHGYTF.

J is TRBJ1-1 and V is TRBV30, with 7 bases aligning to TRBD1. With 2 bases clipped from V and 0 bases from J, the junction kept 12 bases outside the gene matches. This CDR3 is built from 17 residues. Per germline, CDR1 GTSNPN and CDR2 SVGIG (reference sequence). The CDR3 here is CAWSISTGFFLNTEAFF. In DNA, the CDR3 is TGTGCCTGGAGTATCTCGACAGGGTTCTTTTTGAACACTGAAGCTTTCTTT.

This rearrangement joins TRBV30 to TRBJ2-7, with 8 nucleotides matching TRBD1. Germline CDR1 and CDR2: GTSNPN and SVGIG (reference sequence). CDR3 length: 15 amino acids. V was clipped by 2 bases and J by 2 bases; unmatched bases: 8. The CDR3 sequence: CAWSRGQGKAYEQYF. The CDR3 coding sequence is TGTGCCTGGAGTCGAGGACAGGGAAAAGCCTACGAGCAGTACTTC.

This clone was observed a handful of times. The rearrangement joins TRBV2 to TRBJ1-3; a possible D gene is TRBD1 (5 bases). The CDR3 extends over 14 amino acids. Trimming pared 2 bases from V and 4 bases from J, leaving 9 bases between. Germline CDR1 and CDR2: SNHLY and FYNNEI. The CDR3 here is CASSEQGGGNTIYF. CDR3 DNA sequence: TGTGCCAGCAGTGAACAGGGCGGAGGAAACACCATATATTTT.

The J gene is TRBJ2-1, the V gene TRBV6-1; 11 bases are a match to TRBD1. With V trimmed by 8 bases and J by 7 bases, 7 bases remained unmatched. The CDR3 contains 14 residues. Looked up from germline, CDR1 is MNHNS and CDR2 is SASEGT. CDR3 in amino acids: CASADRGRENEQFF. The CDR3 DNA sequence: TGTGCCAGCGCGGACAGGGGGCGCGAAAATGAGCAGTTCTTC.

In nucleotides, the CDR3 is TGTGCCAGCGGGGTAGGAACTGAAGCTTTCTTT. Amino acids: CASGVGTEAFF. The chain joins TRBV9 to TRBJ1-1, with unresolved D. CDR1 is SGDLS, CDR2 YYNGEE, per germline. There are 11 residues in the CDR3. Trimming removed 7 bases from V and 5 bases from J, with 9 bases in between.

The chain is built from TRBV29-1 and TRBJ2-1; 15 positions match TRBD2. Trimming took 7 bases from V and 5 from J; bases not matched to a gene: 12. Germline lookup yields CDR1 SQVTM and CDR2 ANQGSEA. This CDR3 has 17 residues. The CDR3: CSAGNGLAGGINNEQFF. The CDR3 DNA sequence: TGCAGCGCAGGGAATGGACTAGCGGGGGGGATTAACAATGAGCAGTTCTTC.

This clone was counted only a few times. The CDR3 sequence: CASNRISSGANVLTF. The CDR3 DNA is TGTGCCAGCAACCGGATCTCTTCTGGGGCCAACGTCCTGACTTTC. The V call is TRBV2, the J call TRBJ2-6, with D uncertain. With 7 bases removed from V and 1 base from J, the gap between germline ends came to 11 bases. CDR1 is SNHLY, CDR2 FYNNEI, per germline. The CDR3 length is 15 residues.

This clone was detected only once. This chain connects TRBV1 to TRBJ2-7; the D call in the table, TRBD1, was not verified against the DNA. TRBV1 is a pseudogene locus. The CDR3 loop spans 19 amino acids. The CDR3 loop reads CTSSQDVLQGFGSVGEQYF. In DNA, the CDR3 is TGCACCAGCAGCCAAGACGTACTACAGGGTTTTGGGTCTGTTGGTGAGCAGTACTTC.

CDR3 DNA: TGTGCCAGCATGCGACTAGCGGACCAAGAGACCCAGTACTTC. Its protein is CASMRLADQETQYF. The V and J genes are TRBV2 and TRBJ2-5; 9 nucleotides agree with TRBD2. Germline V gene sequence: CDR1 SNHLY, CDR2 FYNNEI. The trim removed 7 bases at V and 0 bases at J, leaving 3 bases unmatched. The CDR3 is 14 residues long.

The V gene is TRBV5-4, the J gene TRBJ1-2; D gene ambiguous. The CDR3 is made up of 16 amino acids. V was cut by 6 bases and J by 1 base, with 19 bases left in between. Germline V lookup: CDR1 SGHNT, CDR2 YYREEE (reference sequence). CDR3 sequence: CASTLKLRASNYGYTF. The CDR3 DNA sequence: TGTGCCAGCACCCTTAAACTTAGGGCGAGTAACTATGGCTACACCTTC. Filled out from reference TRBV5-4 and TRBJ1-2, the complete variable domain reads ETGVTQSPTHLIKTRGQQVTLRCSSQSGHNTVSWYQQALGQGPQFIFQYYREEENGRGNFPPRFSGLQFPNYSSELNVNALELDDSALYLCASTLKLRASNYGYTFGSGTRLTVV.

This chain uses TRBV12-5 with TRBJ2-7, with 10 bases identical to TRBD1. With 3 bases clipped from V and 5 bases from J, the junction kept 1 base outside the gene matches. The CDR3 is 13 amino acids. Per germline, CDR1 LGHNT and CDR2 FRNRAP. The CDR3 nucleotides are TGTGCTAGTGGTTTTGGGACAGGGGACGAGCAGTACTTC. As protein: CASGFGTGDEQYF.

In this sample, this clone turned up a few times. The CDR3, as DNA: TGTGCCAGCAGCCAGCGGCACCTCCGGCAGCCCCAGCATTTT. Its translation: CASSQRHLRQPQHF. The gene calls are TRBV21-1 and TRBJ1-5. TRBV21-1 is labeled a pseudogene. The CDR3 runs 14 residues.

This chain's CDR3 is CASSNESRTGASEKLFF. The DNA for the CDR3 is TGTGCCAGCAGCAACGAATCGAGAACAGGGGCCTCTGAAAAACTGTTTTTT. This rearrangement joins TRBV21-1 to TRBJ1-4; the DNA was not used to check the table's D call, TRBD1. TRBV21-1 constitutes a pseudogene. CDR3 length: 17 amino acids.

The V gene is TRBV4-1, the J gene TRBJ1-6; D possibly corresponds to TRBD1 (5 bases). This CDR3 is built from 15 residues. Germline assignment: CDR1 MGHRA and CDR2 YSYEKL. V was trimmed by 4 bases and J by 8 bases, leaving 15 bases between them. The CDR3 loop reads CASSPGPLVYSPLHF. The DNA for the CDR3 is TGCGCCAGCAGCCCAGGGCCGCTGGTCTATTCACCCCTCCACTTT.

This clone has a handful of counts. The rearrangement joins TRBV30 to TRBJ2-1, with D possibly matching TRBD1 (5 bases). This CDR3 contains 18 residues. Trimming removed 0 bases at V and 3 bases at J, with 21 bases between. Germline V gene lookup returns CDR1 GTSNPN and CDR2 SVGIG (reference sequence). CDR3 loop: CAWSVSRKTVVRYNEQFF. The CDR3 region has the DNA TGTGCCTGGAGTGTTTCCCGAAAGACAGTAGTTCGCTACAATGAGCAGTTCTTC.

This clone came up a few times. The same CDR3 is also encoded by other DNA sequences in this sample. This sequence joins TRBV18 and TRBJ1-5; D is unresolved. Deletions cut 2 bases from V and 4 bases from J, with 3 bases between. The CDR3 length is 12 residues. Germline V CDR1 and CDR2: KGHSH, LQKENI. The CDR3 DNA is TGTGCCAGCTCACCAGGGAATCAGCCCCAGCATTTT. Amino acids: CASSPGNQPQHF.

The V gene is TRBV5-1, the J gene TRBJ2-5; 9 bases map to TRBD1. The CDR3 has 14 amino acids. CDR1 is SGHRS and CDR2 is YFSETQ in the germline V gene. V shed 4 bases, J shed 4 bases, and the junction held 5 bases outside the gene matches. CDR3 nucleotide sequence: TGCGCCAGCAGCCTAACAGGGGGCGTAGAGACCCAGTACTTC. Amino acid sequence: CASSLTGGVETQYF.

This clone has a single count. The chain couples TRBV14 to TRBJ2-7, with 9 bases aligning to TRBD1. Germline V gives CDR1 SGHDN, CDR2 FVKESK. There are 16 residues in the CDR3. V shed 4 bases, J shed 0 bases, and the junction held 7 bases outside the gene matches. In DNA, the CDR3 is TGTGCCAGCAGCCCTGGGACAGGGCTGAGCTCCTACGAGCAGTACTTC. The encoded protein is CASSPGTGLSSYEQYF. Using reference TRBV14 and TRBJ2-7 for the parts outside the CDR3, the full variable domain is EAGVTQFPSHSVIEKGQTVTLRCDPISGHDNLYWYRRVMGKEIKFLLHFVKESKQDESGMPNNRFLAERTGGTYSTLKVQPAELEDSGVYFCASSPGTGLSSYEQYFGPGTRLTVT.

J is TRBJ1-1 and V is TRBV29-1; D ambiguous. The length of the CDR3 is 11 residues. From germline, CDR1 is SQVTM and CDR2 ANQGSEA. With 7 bases removed from V and 6 bases from J, the gap between germline ends came to 12 bases. CDR3 in DNA: TGCAGCGAACTCAGGATGTCTGAAGCTTTCTTT. This translates into CSELRMSEAFF.

CDR3 residues: CASSSVRATDTQYF. The CDR3 DNA is TGCGCCAGCAGCTCGGTCCGGGCCACAGATACGCAGTATTTT. This chain links TRBV5-1 with TRBJ2-3, with unresolved D. Germline-derived CDR1 and CDR2 are SGHRS and YFSETQ. The CDR3 has 14 amino acids. V was shortened by 3 bases and J by 2 bases, with 10 bases between the two germline ends.